The 20 T cell receptor beta chains presented below share a single source sample, sequenced in a study of shared clonotypes between healthy human individuals. Measured with immunoSEQ multiplex PCR; TCRdb has only the in-frame clones, and not every one. The table has fewer than 600,000 clones, roughly 83% seen once. The sample comprised PBMCs. The receptors come from a woman aged 40-49 years in good health. Some clones in this sample may be carry-over from other donors' samples.

This clone has a count of ten or more. In nucleotides, the CDR3 is TGTGCCAGCAGTTTGAGGCAGGGGGTAGTTTACACGAGCACTGAAGCTTTCTTT. It codes for CASSLRQGVVYTSTEAFF. The chain recombines TRBV28 with TRBJ1-1, with TRBD1 identical over 7 bases. The CDR3 is 18 residues long. Germline V gene data show CDR1 as MDHEN and CDR2 as SYDVKM. V shed 3 bases, J shed 4 bases, and the junction held 17 bases outside the gene matches.

V is TRBV29-1 and J is TRBJ2-5; tentatively, D is TRBD1 or TRBD2 (6 bases each). The V end was cut by 1 base, the J end by 0 bases, with 18 bases between. From germline, CDR1 is SQVTM and CDR2 ANQGSEA. There are 17 residues in the CDR3. The CDR3 is CSVEGPRGTQYQETQYF. The CDR3 DNA reads TGCAGCGTTGAAGGCCCCCGGGGGACACAATACCAAGAGACCCAGTACTTC.

This chain links TRBV30 with TRBJ1-4; D unclear. V was cut by 3 bases and J by 1 base, with 18 bases left in between. Germline V lookup: CDR1 GTSNPN, CDR2 SVGIG (reference sequence). The length of the CDR3 is 17 residues. This CDR3 is CAWSGFDPARTNEKLFF. DNA for the CDR3: TGTGCCTGGAGCGGTTTTGACCCAGCAAGAACTAATGAAAAACTGTTTTTT.

The chain couples TRBV7-2 to TRBJ2-1, with D possibly TRBD2 on 6 matching bases. Germline-derived CDR1 and CDR2 are SGHTA and FQGNSA. The CDR3 is 16 residues long. V lost 5 bases to trimming and J lost 3 bases, with 17 bases between them. The CDR3 is CASSHRRRDLYNEQFF. Here the CDR3 DNA reads TGTGCCAGCAGCCATCGACGGAGGGACCTCTACAATGAGCAGTTCTTC.

This sequence joins TRBV7-6 and TRBJ2-1; 7 bases are shared with TRBD2. The CDR3 runs to 15 residues. Germline V lookup: CDR1 SGHVS, CDR2 FNYEAQ. The trim removed 3 bases at V and 3 bases at J, leaving 5 bases unmatched. CDR3 region: CASSLGGSIYNEQFF. The DNA of the CDR3 is TGTGCCAGCAGCTTGGGCGGGAGTATCTACAATGAGCAGTTCTTC.

The gene calls are TRBV4-2 and TRBJ2-2; D unresolved. The CDR3 has 14 amino acids. V lost 0 bases to trimming and J lost 5 bases, with 7 bases between them. Germline V gives CDR1 LGHNA, CDR2 YNFKEQ. In DNA form, the CDR3 reads TGTGCCAGCAGCCAAGATATGGGAACCGGGGAGCTGTTTTTT. Translated, it gives CASSQDMGTGELFF.

The rearrangement links TRBV19 to TRBJ2-5; D is perhaps TRBD2 (6 bases). V was trimmed by 10 bases and J by 5 bases, leaving 17 bases between them. Germline V CDR1 and CDR2: LNHDA, SQIVND (reference sequence). The CDR3 runs 13 residues. The chain's CDR3 is CATSRGGEETQYF. CDR3 coding DNA: TGTGCCACCTCCCGCGGAGGGGAGGAGACCCAGTACTTC.

This clone has a handful of counts. This sequence joins TRBV7-2 and TRBJ1-2, with D unresolved. Trimming took 5 bases from V and 3 from J, leaving 16 bases between them. The CDR3 is 15 residues long. The germline V gene encodes CDR1 SGHTA and CDR2 FQGNSA. The CDR3 DNA reads as TGTGCCAGCAGCAAAGCAGGAGGGTCGGACTATGGCTACACCTTC. It translates to CASSKAGGSDYGYTF.

The V gene is TRBV28, the J gene TRBJ2-7; weak D call: TRBD2 (7 bases). The V end lost 6 bases, the J end lost 4 bases, and 19 bases lay between the germline ends. Germline CDR1 and CDR2: MDHEN and SYDVKM. The CDR3 sequence is 15 residues long. CDR3 sequence (DNA): TGTGCCAGCAGACCACCCGAAGGGGGGGCGTACGAGCAGTACTTC. Translated, it gives CASRPPEGGAYEQYF.

This chain uses TRBV7-3 with TRBJ2-1, with 11 bases fitting TRBD2. CDR1 and CDR2 from the germline V gene are SGHTA and FQGTGA. Trimming cost V 1 base and J 7 bases; bases outside gene matches: 9. This CDR3 has 17 amino acids. CDR3 residues: CASSLRGLAGGDNEQFF. CDR3 nucleotide sequence: TGTGCCAGCAGCTTAAGAGGGCTAGCGGGAGGCGATAATGAGCAGTTCTTC.

The chain joins TRBV4-2 to TRBJ2-6, with D tentatively TRBD2 (5 bases). The CDR3 totals 16 residues. Germline V gene lookup returns CDR1 LGHNA and CDR2 YNFKEQ. Between the trimmed V and J ends, which lost 4 bases and 0 bases, there was a span of 10 bases. The CDR3 DNA reads TGTGCCAGCAGCCCGAGCGGCGGCTCTGGGGCCAACGTCCTGACTTTC. Translated: CASSPSGGSGANVLTF.

About this clone itself: This specimen includes other DNA sequences encoding the same CDR3. This rearrangement joins TRBV18 to TRBJ1-1; no clear D gene. Deletions cut 3 bases from V and 3 bases from J, with 11 bases between. This CDR3 contains 14 residues. From germline, CDR1 is KGHSH and CDR2 LQKENI. The CDR3 nucleotides are TGTGCCAGCTCACCGGGCGGATTAGACACTGAAGCTTTCTTT. Translation gives CASSPGGLDTEAFF.

The rearrangement uses TRBV27 and TRBJ1-1; D might be TRBD1 (5 bases). The V end was cut by 5 bases, the J end by 2 bases, with 18 bases between. CDR3 size: 16 residues. Germline V gene data show CDR1 as MNHEY and CDR2 as SMNVEV (reference sequence). CDR3 nucleotide sequence: TGTGCCAGCAGTCCCCGGGGAGGGGTCTTAAACACTGAAGCTTTCTTT. This sequence encodes CASSPRGGVLNTEAFF.

The rearrangement uses TRBV2 and TRBJ2-7; a weak D match, TRBD1 (6 bases). V shed 8 bases and J shed 3 bases, with 8 bases lying between them. The CDR3 contains 11 residues. CDR1 and CDR2 (germline): SNHLY, FYNNEI. CDR3 region: CASVRGYEQYF. The CDR3 bases are TGTGCCAGCGTCAGGGGCTACGAGCAGTACTTC.

This clone came up a few times. DNA of the CDR3: TGTGCCAGCAGCTCCTCCGAGGGCAATCAGCCCCAGCATTTT. Its translation: CASSSSEGNQPQHF. This sequence joins TRBV7-8 and TRBJ1-5; no definite D call. The CDR3 spans 14 residues. Per the germline V gene, CDR1 is SGHVS and CDR2 is FQNEAQ. Trimming left V 4 bases short and J 2 bases short, with 9 bases between.

J is TRBJ1-5 and V is TRBV6-1; D is ambiguous. The V end was cut by 4 bases, the J end by 2 bases, with 6 bases between. CDR3 length: 13 amino acids. Per germline, CDR1 MNHNS and CDR2 SASEGT. The CDR3 loop is CASSGQRNQPQHF. The DNA for the CDR3 is TGTGCCAGCAGTGGGCAGCGCAATCAGCCCCAGCATTTT.

This chain uses TRBV29-1 with TRBJ2-7; TRBD1 aligns across 10 bases. There are 14 residues in the CDR3. Germline V CDR1 and CDR2: SQVTM, ANQGSEA. V shed 3 bases and J 2 bases; nucleotides not matched to a gene: 4. CDR3 residues: CSVEPGQGAYEQYF. The CDR3, as DNA: TGCAGCGTTGAGCCCGGACAGGGGGCCTACGAGCAGTACTTC.

V is TRBV7-3 and J is TRBJ2-3; D may be TRBD2 (6 bases). This CDR3 comprises 14 residues. Trimming cost V 2 bases and J 2 bases, with 8 bases left between them. In germline, CDR1 is SGHTA, CDR2 FQGTGA. The CDR3 spells CASSLGGNTDTQYF. CDR3 bases: TGTGCCAGCAGCTTAGGCGGGAACACAGATACGCAGTATTTT. Filled out from reference TRBV7-3 and TRBJ2-3, the complete variable domain reads GAGVSQTPSNKVTEKGKYVELRCDPISGHTALYWYRQSLGQGPEFLIYFQGTGAADDSGLPNDRFFAVRPEGSVSTLKIQRTERGDSAVYLCASSLGGNTDTQYFGPGTRLTVL.

V and J are TRBV29-1 and TRBJ1-1; no clear D gene. Trimming cost V 7 bases and J 0 bases, with 12 bases left between them. The CDR3 has 13 residues. The germline V gene encodes CDR1 SQVTM and CDR2 ANQGSEA. Here the CDR3 DNA reads TGCAGCGCCGAGATTAACATGAACACTGAAGCTTTCTTT. It specifies CSAEINMNTEAFF.

The J gene is TRBJ2-7, the V gene TRBV7-2, with 9 bases identical to TRBD2. V lost 3 bases, J lost 0 bases, and 3 bases stayed unmatched. The CDR3 length is 15 residues. Germline CDR1 SGHTA, CDR2 FQGNSA. The CDR3 DNA follows: TGTGCCAGCAGCTTTCGTAGCGGGAGCTCCTACGAGCAGTACTTC. It specifies CASSFRSGSSYEQYF.